This paragraph reports one TCR beta chain. This sample is drawn from a study of T cell changes during pregnancy in multiple sclerosis. TCRdb keeps only in-frame clones here, not all; method: immunoSEQ multiplex PCR. The data show approximately 30,000 clones, about nine tenths seen once. The starting material was CD8+ T cells from peripheral blood mononuclear cells, obtained before pregnancy. The TCR sequence derives from a female donor with multiple sclerosis, enrolled in a pregnancy study.

Written as DNA, the CDR3 is TGTGCCAGCAGCTTACAGGCCACAGATACGCAGTATTTT. Translated, it gives CASSLQATDTQYF. The chain recombines TRBV5-4 with TRBJ2-3; D is perhaps TRBD1 (5 bases). The CDR3 length is 13 residues. The V gene lost 2 bases and the J gene lost 2 bases, with 6 bases spanning the gap. Germline CDR1 reads SGHNT; CDR2 reads YYREEE (reference sequence).